The 13 T cell receptor beta chains in this list originate from one sample, sequenced in a study of vaccination and CD4 T cells after COVID-19. Cultured CD4+ T cells had their DNA profiled by the Oncomine TCR Beta short-read assay. A single record per CDR3 protein comes from TCRdb applying MiXCR to the PCR reads. The data contain roughly 18,000 distinct CDR3 sequences, about half of them singletons. No antigen is known for these receptors. Treatment given: roughly 11-day PBMC culture with coronavirus spike peptide pools or control peptides (ViraFEST assay). Sequences were obtained from CD4+ T cells from blood, cultured in vitro. These receptors all stem from a human donor who had recovered from COVID-19.

This clonotype was observed once. The gene calls are TRBV20-1 and TRBJ2-7, with 10 bases that match TRBD1. The V segment lost 6 bases and the J segment 4 bases; nucleotides outside the gene matches: 9. Germline loops: CDR1 DFQATT, CDR2 SNEGSKA (reference sequence). CDR3 length: 14 residues. The CDR3 nucleotides are TGCAGTGCGGTTTCCGGGACAGGGGTTTACGAGCAGTACTTC. The encoded protein is CSAVSGTGVYEQYF.

V and J are TRBV7-2 and TRBJ1-1; no reliable D call. Trimming left V 3 bases short and J 11 bases short, with 13 bases between. The germline CDR1 and CDR2 sequences are SGHTA and FQGNSA. The CDR3 length is 12 residues. The CDR3 DNA reads TGTGCCAGCAGCTTGGGTCGGCGAGAGGCTTTCTTT. Protein: CASSLGRREAFF.

This clonotype was detected a few times. This chain uses TRBV7-3 with TRBJ1-1, with D unresolved. The V end was cut by 5 bases, the J end by 2 bases, with 9 bases between. In germline, CDR1 is SGHTA, CDR2 FQGTGA. CDR3 length equals 13 residues. The CDR3 spells CASSRGANTEAFF. Written as DNA, the CDR3 is TGTGCCAGCAGCCGAGGAGCTAACACTGAAGCTTTCTTT.

The chain joins TRBV21-1 to TRBJ1-3. TRBV21-1 is tagged as a pseudogene. There are 12 residues in the CDR3. CDR3 nucleotides: TGTGCCAGCAGGCGAGGTGGAAACACCATATATTTT. This encodes CASRRGGNTIYF.

This clonotype has more than one count but fewer than ten. The genes are TRBV6-1 and TRBJ1-2, with D maybe TRBD1 (5 bases). CDR3 length equals 15 residues. Germline CDR1 and CDR2: MNHNS and SASEGT. V was cut by 6 bases and J by 2 bases, with 16 bases left in between. This chain's CDR3 is CASRDRSRGNYGYTF. The CDR3 coding sequence is TGTGCCAGCAGAGACCGGAGTCGGGGCAACTATGGCTACACCTTC.

As for this clonotype: Its ends do not fully match the called genes, so a read error is possible. The chain uses TRBV7-6 and TRBJ1-2; 7 nucleotides line up with TRBD1. Germline values: CDR1 SGHVS, CDR2 FNYEAQ. There are 14 residues in the CDR3. CDR3 in amino acids: CASSLPGTDYGYTF. CDR3 DNA: TGTGCTAGCAGCTTACCCGGGACAGACTATGGCTACACCTTC.

The rearrangement uses TRBV7-3 and TRBJ1-2; D gene ambiguous. Trimming took off 5 bases at V and 5 bases at J, with 12 bases between the two ends. There are 13 residues in the CDR3. The germline CDR1 and CDR2 sequences are SGHTA and FQGTGA. This CDR3 reads CASSQDRDYGYTF. The CDR3, as DNA: TGTGCCAGCAGCCAAGACCGCGATTATGGCTACACCTTC.

This chain joins TRBV6-2 or TRBV6-3 and TRBJ1-6; D not certain. Germline V gives CDR1 MNHEY, CDR2 SVGEGT. V was trimmed by 2 bases and J by 3 bases, leaving 5 bases between them. The CDR3 has 14 amino acids. The CDR3 coding sequence is TGTGCCAGCAGTTACGACTTCTATAATTCACCCCTCCACTTT. Translation gives CASSYDFYNSPLHF.

The CDR3 nucleotides are TGCAGTGCTAGTCCAGGGGACTATGGCTACACCTTC. Its translation is CSASPGDYGYTF. V gene TRBV20-1 combines with J gene TRBJ1-2; possible D gene TRBD1, 6 bases. The germline V and J ends were trimmed by 3 bases and 3 bases, with 8 bases remaining between them. CDR3 size: 12 residues. The germline gives CDR1 DFQATT, CDR2 SNEGSKA (reference sequence).

A few counts support this clonotype. This sequence joins TRBV7-8 and TRBJ1-6; 9 nucleotides agree with TRBD1. Germline V gene sequence: CDR1 SGHVS, CDR2 FQNEAQ. Unmatched junction bases numbered 8, after V lost 4 bases and J lost 7 bases. The CDR3 covers 16 residues. Written as DNA, the CDR3 is TGTGCCAGCAGCTCCCCCCGACAGGGGGTAAATTCACCCCTCCACTTT. Protein sequence: CASSSPRQGVNSPLHF.

The chain has TRBV15 and TRBJ2-6; D gene ambiguous. Trimming cost V 0 bases and J 4 bases, with 19 bases left between them. The CDR3 extends over 19 amino acids. In germline, CDR1 is LNHNV, CDR2 YYDKDF (reference sequence). For the CDR3, the DNA is TGTGCCACCAGCAGAGAGAGGCCAGGTCCGCGCCCCGGGGCCAACGTCCTGACTTTC. This encodes CATSRERPGPRPGANVLTF.

CDR3 amino acids: CASSPDWSYGYTF. The CDR3 bases are TGTGCCAGCAGCCCTGATTGGAGCTATGGCTACACCTTC. The V call is TRBV12-3 or TRBV12-4, the J call TRBJ1-2; D remains unclear. This CDR3 contains 13 residues. Trimming removed 6 bases at V and 4 bases at J, with 12 bases between.

The chain recombines TRBV29-1 with TRBJ2-7; D is perhaps TRBD2 (6 bases). The germline CDR1 and CDR2 sequences are SQVTM and ANQGSEA. The CDR3 extends over 11 amino acids. The V gene lost 4 bases and the J gene lost 3 bases, with 7 bases spanning the gap. The CDR3 sequence is CSVAGDYEQYF. Written as DNA, the CDR3 is TGCAGCGTTGCGGGAGACTACGAGCAGTACTTC.